Sequencing of this T cell receptor (beta chain) was carried out in a study of response to subunit inactivated influenza vaccine. Study results and caveats: With each seasonal influenza vaccination, the authors suggested, few new T cells are recruited.

V shed 2 bases and J 4 bases; nucleotides not matched to a gene: 11. CDR3 length: 16 amino acids. Per germline, CDR1 ENHRY and CDR2 SYGVKD. This clonotype was seen a few times. Its antigen remains unknown. A single record per CDR3 protein comes from TCRdb applying MiXCR to the RT-PCR reads. The sample comprises 550,000 to 600,000 distinct CDR3 sequences, approximately 10% of which are singletons, and about 10% rests with the top ten. The origin of this receptor is a man aged 45-60 years who received an inactivated influenza vaccine. The sample in question was PBMCs from blood, obtained on the day of vaccination. V and J are TRBV10-3 and TRBJ2-7; 7 bases fit TRBD1. CDR3 coding DNA: TGTGCCATCAGTGAGAGGGGGTCGGGACAGCAGTACGAGCAGTACTTC. This translates into CAISERGSGQQYEQYF.